The entry below gives a single T cell receptor (beta chain) sequence along with its context. Its cognate antigen is unknown. V was pared by 5 bases and J by 4 bases, with 6 bases of the junction left unmatched. Per germline, CDR1 SGHTA and CDR2 FQGNSA. The CDR3 runs 14 residues. This sample was taken from a study of shared clonotypes between healthy human individuals. Study in general: Donor composition was a couple of women and a few men, aged 18 to 49.

Study findings and constraints: Incompleteness in sorted-subset sequencing, despite large depth, was shown by rarefaction.

The split of CD4+ cells yielded CD45RA+ naive and CD45RA-negative memory subsets. Several immunoSEQ plates received, in even portions, the genomic DNA of each subset. Here immunoSEQ multiplex PCR was the method, and the copy in TCRdb shows in-frame clones only, minus some. The table has about 1.1 million clones, approximately 80% seen once. The sequence was collected from a man aged 18 to 29 in good health. Some clones in this sample may be carry-over from other donors' samples. The V gene is TRBV7-2, the J gene TRBJ1-2, with TRBD1 matching 8 bases. The sequenced sample consisted of memory CD4+ T cells from PBMCs. Described subset: CD45RA-negative fraction. The CDR3 DNA sequence: TGTGCCAGCAGCCTAGGACAGGGTATCTATGGCTACACCTTC. Its protein product is CASSLGQGIYGYTF.